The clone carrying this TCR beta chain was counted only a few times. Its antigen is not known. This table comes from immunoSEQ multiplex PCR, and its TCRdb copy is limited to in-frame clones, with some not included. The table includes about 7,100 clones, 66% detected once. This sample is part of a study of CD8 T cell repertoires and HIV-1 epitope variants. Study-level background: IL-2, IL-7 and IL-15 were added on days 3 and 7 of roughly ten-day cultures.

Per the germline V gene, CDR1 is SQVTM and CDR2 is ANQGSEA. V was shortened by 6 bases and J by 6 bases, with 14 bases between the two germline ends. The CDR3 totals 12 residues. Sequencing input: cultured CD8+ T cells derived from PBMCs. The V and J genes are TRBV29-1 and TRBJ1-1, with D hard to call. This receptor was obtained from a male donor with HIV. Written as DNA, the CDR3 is TGCAGCGTCACGAAAAACAGCGCTGAAGCTTTCTTT. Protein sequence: CSVTKNSAEAFF.